This T cell receptor (beta chain) was obtained from a study of cytomegalovirus exposure and HLA in healthy donors. This clone turned up a few times. Germline assignment: CDR1 SNHLY and CDR2 FYNNEI. Trimming took 6 bases from V and 6 from J, leaving 16 bases between them. The CDR3 runs to 14 residues. Primers: 60 Vbeta forward and 13 Jbeta reverse. Assay used: immunoSEQ multiplex PCR; TCRdb lists only in-frame clones, some missing. Of under 150,000 clones listed, more than 60% are singletons. This clonotype originated in a woman aged 18-29 years in good health and CMV-seronegative. This sequence joins TRBV2 and TRBJ2-3; maybe TRBD2 (6 bases). The sample taken for sequencing was PBMCs. The CDR3 sequence is CASRTSAGGDTQYF. The DNA of the CDR3 is TGTGCCAGCAGAACCTCAGCGGGCGGGGATACGCAGTATTTT.